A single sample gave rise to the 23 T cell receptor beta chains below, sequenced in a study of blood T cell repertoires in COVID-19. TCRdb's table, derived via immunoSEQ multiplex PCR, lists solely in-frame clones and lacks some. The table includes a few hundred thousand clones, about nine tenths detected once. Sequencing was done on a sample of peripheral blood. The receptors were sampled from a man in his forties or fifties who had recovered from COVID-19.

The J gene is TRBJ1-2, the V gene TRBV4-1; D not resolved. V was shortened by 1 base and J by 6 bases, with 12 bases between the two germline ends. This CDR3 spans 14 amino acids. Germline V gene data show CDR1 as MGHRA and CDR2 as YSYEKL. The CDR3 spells CASSQGRGSHGYTF. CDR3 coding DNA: TGCGCCAGCAGCCAAGGCCGGGGAAGTCATGGCTACACCTTC.

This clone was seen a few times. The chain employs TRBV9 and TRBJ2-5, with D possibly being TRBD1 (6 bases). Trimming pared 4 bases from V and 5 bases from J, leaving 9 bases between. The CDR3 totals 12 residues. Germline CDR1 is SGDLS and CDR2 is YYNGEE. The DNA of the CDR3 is TGTGCCAGCAGCCCAGGGGTGGAGACCCAGTACTTC. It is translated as CASSPGVETQYF. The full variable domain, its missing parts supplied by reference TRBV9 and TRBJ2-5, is DSGVTQTPKHLITATGQRVTLRCSPRSGDLSVYWYQQSLDQGLQFLIQYYNGEERAKGNILERFSAQQFPDLHSELNLSSLELGDSALYFCASSPGVETQYFGPGTRLLVL.

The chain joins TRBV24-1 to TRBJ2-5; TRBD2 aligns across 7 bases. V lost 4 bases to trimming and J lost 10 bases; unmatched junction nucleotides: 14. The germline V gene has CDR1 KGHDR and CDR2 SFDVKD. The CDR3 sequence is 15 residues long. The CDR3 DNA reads TGTGCCACCAGTGAGTCCGTGGGACTTCCGGGGGGCCAGTACTTC. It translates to CATSESVGLPGGQYF.

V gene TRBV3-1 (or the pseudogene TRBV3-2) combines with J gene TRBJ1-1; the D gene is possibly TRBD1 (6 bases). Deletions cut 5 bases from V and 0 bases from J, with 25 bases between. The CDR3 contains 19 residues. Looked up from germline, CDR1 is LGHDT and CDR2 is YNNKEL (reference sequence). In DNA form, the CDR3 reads TGTGCCAGCAGCTCTATCTGCCGGGACAAAGAGCTTTTGAACACTGAAGCTTTCTTT. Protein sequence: CASSSICRDKELLNTEAFF.

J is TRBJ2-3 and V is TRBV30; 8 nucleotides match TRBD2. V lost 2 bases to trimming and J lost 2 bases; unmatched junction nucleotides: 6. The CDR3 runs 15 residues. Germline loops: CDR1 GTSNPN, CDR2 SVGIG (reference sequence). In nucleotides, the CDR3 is TGTGCCTGGAGTAGTAGCGGGGCTTACACAGATACGCAGTATTTT. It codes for CAWSSSGAYTDTQYF.

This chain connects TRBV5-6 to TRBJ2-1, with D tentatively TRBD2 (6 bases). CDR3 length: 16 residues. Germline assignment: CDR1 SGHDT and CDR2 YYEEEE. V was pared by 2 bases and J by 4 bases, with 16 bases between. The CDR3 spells CASSFGSSGLYNEQFF. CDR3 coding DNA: TGTGCCAGCAGCTTTGGGAGTAGCGGACTGTACAATGAGCAGTTCTTC.

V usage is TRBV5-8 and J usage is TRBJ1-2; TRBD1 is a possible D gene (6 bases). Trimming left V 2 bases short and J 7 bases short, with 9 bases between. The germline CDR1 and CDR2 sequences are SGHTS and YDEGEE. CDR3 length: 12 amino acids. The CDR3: CASSFGTSGYTF. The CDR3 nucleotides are TGTGCCAGCAGCTTCGGGACATCTGGCTACACCTTC.

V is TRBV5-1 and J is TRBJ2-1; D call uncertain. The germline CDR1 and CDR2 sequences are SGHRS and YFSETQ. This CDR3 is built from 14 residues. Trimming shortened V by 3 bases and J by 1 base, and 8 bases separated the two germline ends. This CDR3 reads CASSSTVSYNEQFF. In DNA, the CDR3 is TGCGCCAGCAGCTCCACAGTATCCTACAATGAGCAGTTCTTC.

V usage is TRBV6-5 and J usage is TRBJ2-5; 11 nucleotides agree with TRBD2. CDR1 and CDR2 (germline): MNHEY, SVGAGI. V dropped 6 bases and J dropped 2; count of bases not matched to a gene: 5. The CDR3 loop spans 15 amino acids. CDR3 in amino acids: CASRRPSGGQETQYF. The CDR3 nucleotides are TGTGCCAGCAGAAGACCTAGCGGGGGGCAAGAGACCCAGTACTTC.

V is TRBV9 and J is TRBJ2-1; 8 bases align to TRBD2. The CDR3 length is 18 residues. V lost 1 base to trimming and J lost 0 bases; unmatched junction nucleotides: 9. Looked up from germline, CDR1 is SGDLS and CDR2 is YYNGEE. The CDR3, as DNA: TGTGCCAGCAGCGTAAGCGGGAGAACCCCCAGCTCCTACAATGAGCAGTTCTTC. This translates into CASSVSGRTPSSYNEQFF.

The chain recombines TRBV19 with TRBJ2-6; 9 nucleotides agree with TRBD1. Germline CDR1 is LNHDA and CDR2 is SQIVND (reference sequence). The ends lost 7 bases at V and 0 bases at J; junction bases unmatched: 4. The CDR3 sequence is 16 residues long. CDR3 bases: TGTGCCAGTATGGACAGGGGCGTCTCTGGGGCCAACGTCCTGACTTTC. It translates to CASMDRGVSGANVLTF.

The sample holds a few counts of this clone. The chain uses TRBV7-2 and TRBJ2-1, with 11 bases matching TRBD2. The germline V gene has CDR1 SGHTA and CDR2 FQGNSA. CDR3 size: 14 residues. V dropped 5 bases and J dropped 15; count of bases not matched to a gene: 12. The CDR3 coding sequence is TGTGCCAGCAGCACCGGGACTAGCGGATCGGAGACGTTCTTC. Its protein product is CASSTGTSGSETFF. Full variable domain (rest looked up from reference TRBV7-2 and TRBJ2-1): GAGVSQSPSNKVTEKGKDVELRCDPISGHTALYWYRQSLGQGLEFLIYFQGNSAPDKSGLPSDRFSAERTGGSVSTLTIQRTQQEDSAVYLCASSTGTSGSETFFGPGTRLTVL.

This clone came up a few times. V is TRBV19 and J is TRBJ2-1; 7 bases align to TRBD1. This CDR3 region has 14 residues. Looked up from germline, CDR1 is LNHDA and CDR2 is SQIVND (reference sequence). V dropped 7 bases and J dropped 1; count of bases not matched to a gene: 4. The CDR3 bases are TGTGCCAGTACCCAACAGGGGTCCTACAATGAGCAGTTCTTC. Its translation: CASTQQGSYNEQFF.

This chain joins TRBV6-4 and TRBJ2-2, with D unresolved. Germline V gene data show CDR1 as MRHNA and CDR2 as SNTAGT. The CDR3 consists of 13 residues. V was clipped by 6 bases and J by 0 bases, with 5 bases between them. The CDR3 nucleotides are TGTGCCAGCAGCCCAACGAACACCGGGGAGCTGTTTTTT. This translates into CASSPTNTGELFF.

The CDR3 nucleotides are TGTGCCTGGAGAGTAGACAGGGGCATTTCCGAAGCTTTCTTT. As protein: CAWRVDRGISEAFF. The chain combines TRBV30 with TRBJ1-1, with TRBD1 identical over 8 bases. The V gene end was trimmed by 3 bases and the J gene end by 8 bases; junction bases not matched to a gene: 11. Germline V gene lookup returns CDR1 GTSNPN and CDR2 SVGIG (reference sequence). The CDR3 has 14 amino acids.

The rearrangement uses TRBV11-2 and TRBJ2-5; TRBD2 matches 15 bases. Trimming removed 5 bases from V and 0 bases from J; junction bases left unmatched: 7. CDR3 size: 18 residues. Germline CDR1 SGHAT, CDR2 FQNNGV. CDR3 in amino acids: CASSPGTSGGRYQETQYF. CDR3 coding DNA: TGTGCCAGCAGCCCAGGGACTAGCGGGGGGAGATACCAAGAGACCCAGTACTTC.

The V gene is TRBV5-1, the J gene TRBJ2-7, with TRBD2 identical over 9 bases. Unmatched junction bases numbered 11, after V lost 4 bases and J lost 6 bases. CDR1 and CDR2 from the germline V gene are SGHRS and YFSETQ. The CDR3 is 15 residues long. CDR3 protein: CASSPRGGGASEQYF. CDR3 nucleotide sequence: TGCGCCAGCAGCCCCCGGGGCGGGGGGGCCTCCGAGCAGTACTTC.

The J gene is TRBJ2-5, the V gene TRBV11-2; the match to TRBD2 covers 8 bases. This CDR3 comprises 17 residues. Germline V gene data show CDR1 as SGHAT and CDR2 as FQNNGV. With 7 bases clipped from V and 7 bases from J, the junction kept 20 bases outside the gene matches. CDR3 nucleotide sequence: TGTGCCAGCACCCTCGGCGGGGGGCGGGCGCCTCCGGGGACCCAGTACTTC. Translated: CASTLGGGRAPPGTQYF. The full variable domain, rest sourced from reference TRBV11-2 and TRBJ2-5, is EAGVAQSPRYKIIEKRQSVAFWCNPISGHATLYWYQQILGQGPKLLIQFQNNGVVDDSQLPKDRFSAERLKGVDSTLKIQPAKLEDSAVYLCASTLGGGRAPPGTQYFGPGTRLLVL.

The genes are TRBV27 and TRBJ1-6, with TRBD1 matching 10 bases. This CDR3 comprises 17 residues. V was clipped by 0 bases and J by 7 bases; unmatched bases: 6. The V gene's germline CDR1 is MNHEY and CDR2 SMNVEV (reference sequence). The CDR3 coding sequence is TGTGCCAGCAGTTTATCCCGGGACAGGGGTGGGAATTCACCCCTCCACTTT. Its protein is CASSLSRDRGGNSPLHF.

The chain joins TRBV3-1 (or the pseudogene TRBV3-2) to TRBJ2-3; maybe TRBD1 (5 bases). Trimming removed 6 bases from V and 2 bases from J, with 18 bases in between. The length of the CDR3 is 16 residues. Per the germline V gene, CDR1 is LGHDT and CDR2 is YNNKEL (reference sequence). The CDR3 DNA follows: TGTGCCAGCAGTCCTTGGGGCAATCCGAACACAGATACGCAGTATTTT. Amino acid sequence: CASSPWGNPNTDTQYF.

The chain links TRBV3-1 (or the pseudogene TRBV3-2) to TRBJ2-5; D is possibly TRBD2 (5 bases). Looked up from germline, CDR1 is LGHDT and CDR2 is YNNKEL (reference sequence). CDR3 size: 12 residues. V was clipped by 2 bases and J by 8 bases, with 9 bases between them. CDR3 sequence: CASSQLLATQYF. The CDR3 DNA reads TGTGCCAGCAGCCAACTGCTAGCCACCCAGTACTTC.

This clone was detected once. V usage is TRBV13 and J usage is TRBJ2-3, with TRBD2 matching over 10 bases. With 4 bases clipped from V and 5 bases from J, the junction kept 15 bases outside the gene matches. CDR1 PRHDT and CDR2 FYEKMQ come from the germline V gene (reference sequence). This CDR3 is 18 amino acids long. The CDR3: CASSSHLAGEVAGDTQYF. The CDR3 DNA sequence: TGTGCCAGCAGCTCTCATCTAGCGGGAGAAGTTGCTGGAGATACGCAGTATTTT.

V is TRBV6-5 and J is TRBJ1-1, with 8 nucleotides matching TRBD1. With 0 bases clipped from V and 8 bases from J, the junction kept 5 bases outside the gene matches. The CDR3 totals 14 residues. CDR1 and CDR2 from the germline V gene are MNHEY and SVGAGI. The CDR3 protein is CASSYSGTGLEAFF. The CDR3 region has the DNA TGTGCCAGCAGTTACTCCGGGACAGGCCTGGAAGCTTTCTTT.